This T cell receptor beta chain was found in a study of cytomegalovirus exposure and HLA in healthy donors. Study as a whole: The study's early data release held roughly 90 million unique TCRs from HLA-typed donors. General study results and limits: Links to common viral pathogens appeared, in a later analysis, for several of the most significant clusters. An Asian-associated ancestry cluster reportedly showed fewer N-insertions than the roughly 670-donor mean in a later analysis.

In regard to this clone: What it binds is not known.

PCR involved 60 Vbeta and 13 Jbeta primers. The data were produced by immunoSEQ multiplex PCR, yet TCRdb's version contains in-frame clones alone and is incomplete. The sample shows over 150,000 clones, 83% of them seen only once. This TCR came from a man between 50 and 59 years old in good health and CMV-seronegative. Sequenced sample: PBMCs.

The CDR3 bases are TGTGCCAGTAGTATGAGGAGAGGCTCTGGAAACACCATATATTTT. Translation: CASSMRRGSGNTIYF. This chain joins TRBV19 and TRBJ1-3; D is unclear. This CDR3 is 15 amino acids long. Germline CDR1 and CDR2: LNHDA and SQIVND (reference sequence). Between the trimmed V and J ends, which lost 3 bases and 0 bases, there was a span of 9 bases.